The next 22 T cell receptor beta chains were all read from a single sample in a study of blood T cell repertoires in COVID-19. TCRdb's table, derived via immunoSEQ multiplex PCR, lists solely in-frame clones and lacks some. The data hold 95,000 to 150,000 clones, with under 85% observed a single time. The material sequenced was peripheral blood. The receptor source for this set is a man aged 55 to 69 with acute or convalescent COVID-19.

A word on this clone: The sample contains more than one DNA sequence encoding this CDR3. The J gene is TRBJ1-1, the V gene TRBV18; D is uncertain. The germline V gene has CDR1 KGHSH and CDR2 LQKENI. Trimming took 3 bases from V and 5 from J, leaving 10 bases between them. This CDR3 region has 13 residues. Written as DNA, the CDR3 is TGTGCCAGCTCACCTTCACCAGGAACTGAAGCTTTCTTT. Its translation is CASSPSPGTEAFF.

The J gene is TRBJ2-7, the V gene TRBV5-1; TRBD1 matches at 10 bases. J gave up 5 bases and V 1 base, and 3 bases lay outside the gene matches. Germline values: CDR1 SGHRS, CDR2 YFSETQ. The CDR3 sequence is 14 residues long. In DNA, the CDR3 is TGCGCCAGCAGCTTGACCGGGACAGGGGACGAGCAGTACTTC. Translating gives CASSLTGTGDEQYF.

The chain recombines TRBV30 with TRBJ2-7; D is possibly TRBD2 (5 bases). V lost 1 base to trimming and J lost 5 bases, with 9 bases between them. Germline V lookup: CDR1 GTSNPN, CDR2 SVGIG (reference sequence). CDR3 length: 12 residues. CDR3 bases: TGTGCCTGGAGTGGAGGGAAGGACGAGCAGTACTTC. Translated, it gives CAWSGGKDEQYF.

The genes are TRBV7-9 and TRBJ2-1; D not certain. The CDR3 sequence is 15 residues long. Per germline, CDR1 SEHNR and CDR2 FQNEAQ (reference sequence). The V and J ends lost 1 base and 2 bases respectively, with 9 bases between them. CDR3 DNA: TGTGCCAGCAGCTTAGTGGGCAACCCCTACAATGAGCAGTTCTTC. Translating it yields CASSLVGNPYNEQFF. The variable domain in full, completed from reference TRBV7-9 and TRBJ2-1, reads DTGVSQNPRHKITKRGQNVTFRCDPISEHNRLYWYRQTLGQGPEFLTYFQNEAQLEKSRLLSDRFSAERPKGSFSTLEIQRTEQGDSAMYLCASSLVGNPYNEQFFGPGTRLTVL.

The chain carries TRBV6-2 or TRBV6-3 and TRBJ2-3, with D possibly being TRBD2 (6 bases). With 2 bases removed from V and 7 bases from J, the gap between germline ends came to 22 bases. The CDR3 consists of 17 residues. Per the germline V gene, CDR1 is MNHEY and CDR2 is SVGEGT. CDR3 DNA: TGTGCCAGCAGTTACCCCGAAGGGTGGGACTCTACCTATACGCAGTATTTT. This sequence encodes CASSYPEGWDSTYTQYF.

The CDR3 DNA follows: TGTGCCAGCAGCTTCGGGACAGGACTACCGGCAGATACGCAGTATTTT. It is translated as CASSFGTGLPADTQYF. This rearrangement joins TRBV7-9 to TRBJ2-3; 8 nucleotides match TRBD1. Per the germline V gene, CDR1 is SEHNR and CDR2 is FQNEAQ (reference sequence). V was clipped by 3 bases and J by 4 bases; unmatched bases: 9. The length of the CDR3 is 16 residues.

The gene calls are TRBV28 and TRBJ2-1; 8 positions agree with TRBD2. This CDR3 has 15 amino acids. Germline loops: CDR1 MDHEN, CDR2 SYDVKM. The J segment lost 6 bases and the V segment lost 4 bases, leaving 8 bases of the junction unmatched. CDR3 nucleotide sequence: TGTGCCAGCAGTTCGGGTAGCGGGATGACCAATGAGCAGTTCTTC. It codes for CASSSGSGMTNEQFF. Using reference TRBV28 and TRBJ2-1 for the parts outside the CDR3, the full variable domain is DVKVTQSSRYLVKRTGEKVFLECVQDMDHENMFWYRQDPGLGLRLIYFSYDVKMKEKGDIPEGYSVSREKKERFSLILESASTNQTSMYLCASSSGSGMTNEQFFGPGTRLTVL.

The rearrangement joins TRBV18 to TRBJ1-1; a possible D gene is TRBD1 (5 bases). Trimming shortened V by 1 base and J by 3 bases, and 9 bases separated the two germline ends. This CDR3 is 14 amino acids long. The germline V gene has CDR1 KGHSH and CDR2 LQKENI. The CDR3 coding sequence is TGTGCCAGCTCACCACTGTGGGGGGACACTGAAGCTTTCTTT. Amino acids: CASSPLWGDTEAFF.

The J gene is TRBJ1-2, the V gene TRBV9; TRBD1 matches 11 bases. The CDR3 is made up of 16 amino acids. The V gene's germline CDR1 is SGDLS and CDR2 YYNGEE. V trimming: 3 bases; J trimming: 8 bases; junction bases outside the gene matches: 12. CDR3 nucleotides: TGTGCCAGCAGCGGAGGGACAGGGGGTAGCTTAAGCGGCTACACCTTC. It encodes CASSGGTGGSLSGYTF.

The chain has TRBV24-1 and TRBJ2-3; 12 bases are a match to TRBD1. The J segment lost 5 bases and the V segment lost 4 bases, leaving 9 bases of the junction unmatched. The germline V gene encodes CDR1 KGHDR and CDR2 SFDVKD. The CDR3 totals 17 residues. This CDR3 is CATSEHRDRGRRDTQYF. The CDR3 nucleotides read TGTGCCACCAGTGAGCACCGGGACAGGGGGCGTCGAGATACGCAGTATTTT.

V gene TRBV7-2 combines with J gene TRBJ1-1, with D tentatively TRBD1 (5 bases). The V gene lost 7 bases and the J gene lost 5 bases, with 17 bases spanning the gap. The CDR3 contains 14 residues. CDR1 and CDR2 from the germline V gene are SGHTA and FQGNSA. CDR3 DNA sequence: TGTGCCAGCATCAAACCCGGGGGAGGGACTGAAGCTTTCTTT. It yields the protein CASIKPGGGTEAFF. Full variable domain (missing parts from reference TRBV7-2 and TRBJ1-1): GAGVSQSPSNKVTEKGKDVELRCDPISGHTALYWYRQSLGQGLEFLIYFQGNSAPDKSGLPSDRFSAERTGGSVSTLTIQRTQQEDSAVYLCASIKPGGGTEAFFGQGTRLTVV.

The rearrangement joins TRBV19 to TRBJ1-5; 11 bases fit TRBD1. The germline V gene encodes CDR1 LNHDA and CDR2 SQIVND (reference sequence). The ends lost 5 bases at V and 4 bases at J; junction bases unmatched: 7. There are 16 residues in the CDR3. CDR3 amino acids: CASSPWGQGGNQPQHF. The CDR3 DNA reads TGTGCCAGTAGTCCCTGGGGACAGGGGGGGAATCAGCCCCAGCATTTT.

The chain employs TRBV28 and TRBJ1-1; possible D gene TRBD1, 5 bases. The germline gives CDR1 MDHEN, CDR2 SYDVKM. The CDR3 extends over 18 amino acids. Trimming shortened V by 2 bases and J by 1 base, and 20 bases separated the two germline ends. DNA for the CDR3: TGTGCCAGCAGTTTAGTGGGCATACCAGGTGGGGCGAACACTGAAGCTTTCTTT. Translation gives CASSLVGIPGGANTEAFF.

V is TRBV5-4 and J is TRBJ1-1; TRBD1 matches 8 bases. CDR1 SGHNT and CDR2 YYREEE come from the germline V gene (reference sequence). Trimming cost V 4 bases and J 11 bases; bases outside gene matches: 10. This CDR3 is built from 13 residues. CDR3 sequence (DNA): TGTGCCAGCAGCGGAGGACAGGGAGTATTGGCTTTCTTT. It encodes CASSGGQGVLAFF.

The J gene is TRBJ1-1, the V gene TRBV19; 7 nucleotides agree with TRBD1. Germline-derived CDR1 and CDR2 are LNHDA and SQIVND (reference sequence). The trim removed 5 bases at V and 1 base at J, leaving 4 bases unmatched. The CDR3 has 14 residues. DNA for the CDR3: TGTGCCAGTAGTTTCGGGACAGCGAACACTGAAGCTTTCTTT. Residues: CASSFGTANTEAFF.

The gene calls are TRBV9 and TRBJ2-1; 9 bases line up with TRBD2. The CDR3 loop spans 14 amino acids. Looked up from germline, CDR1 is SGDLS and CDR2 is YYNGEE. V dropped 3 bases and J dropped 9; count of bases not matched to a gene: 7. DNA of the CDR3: TGTGCCAGCAGCGGTGCCGGGACTAGCACTGAGCAGTTCTTC. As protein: CASSGAGTSTEQFF.

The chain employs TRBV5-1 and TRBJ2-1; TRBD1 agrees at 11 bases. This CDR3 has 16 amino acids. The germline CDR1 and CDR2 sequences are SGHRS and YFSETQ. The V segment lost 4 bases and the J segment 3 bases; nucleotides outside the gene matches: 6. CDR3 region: CASSASGTGGYNEQFF. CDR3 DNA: TGCGCCAGCAGCGCATCCGGGACAGGGGGCTACAATGAGCAGTTCTTC.

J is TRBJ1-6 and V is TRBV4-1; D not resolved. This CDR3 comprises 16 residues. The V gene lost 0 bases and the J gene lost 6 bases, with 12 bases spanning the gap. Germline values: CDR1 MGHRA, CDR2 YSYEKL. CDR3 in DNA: TGCGCCAGCAGCCAAGATGGCAGATCTTCTAATTCACCCCTCCACTTT. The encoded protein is CASSQDGRSSNSPLHF.

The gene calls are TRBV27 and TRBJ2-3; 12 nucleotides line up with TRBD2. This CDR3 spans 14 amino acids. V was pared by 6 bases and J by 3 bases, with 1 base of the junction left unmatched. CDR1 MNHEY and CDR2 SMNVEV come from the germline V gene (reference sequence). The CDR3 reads CASRTSGRTDTQYF. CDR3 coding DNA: TGTGCCAGCAGGACTAGCGGGAGAACAGATACGCAGTATTTT.

This chain's CDR3 is CASSFGVGGNGGYTF. The CDR3 DNA reads as TGTGCCAGCAGCTTTGGAGTGGGGGGAAATGGCGGCTACACCTTC. The chain has TRBV11-2 and TRBJ1-2; maybe TRBD1 (5 bases). Trimming took off 3 bases at V and 8 bases at J, with 19 bases between the two ends. The CDR3 length is 15 residues. Looked up from germline, CDR1 is SGHAT and CDR2 is FQNNGV.

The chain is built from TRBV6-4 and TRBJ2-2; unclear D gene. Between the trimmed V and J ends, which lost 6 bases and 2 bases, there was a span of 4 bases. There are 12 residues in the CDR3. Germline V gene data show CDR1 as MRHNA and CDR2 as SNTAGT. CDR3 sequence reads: CASSPNTGELFF. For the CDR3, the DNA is TGTGCCAGCAGCCCAAACACCGGGGAGCTGTTTTTT.

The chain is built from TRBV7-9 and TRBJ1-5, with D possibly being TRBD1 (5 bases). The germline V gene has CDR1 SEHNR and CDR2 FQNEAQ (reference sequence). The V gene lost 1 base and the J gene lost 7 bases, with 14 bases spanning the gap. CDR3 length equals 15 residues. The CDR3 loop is CASSLGAGRGQPQHF. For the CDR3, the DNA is TGTGCCAGCAGCTTAGGGGCGGGAAGGGGACAGCCCCAGCATTTT.